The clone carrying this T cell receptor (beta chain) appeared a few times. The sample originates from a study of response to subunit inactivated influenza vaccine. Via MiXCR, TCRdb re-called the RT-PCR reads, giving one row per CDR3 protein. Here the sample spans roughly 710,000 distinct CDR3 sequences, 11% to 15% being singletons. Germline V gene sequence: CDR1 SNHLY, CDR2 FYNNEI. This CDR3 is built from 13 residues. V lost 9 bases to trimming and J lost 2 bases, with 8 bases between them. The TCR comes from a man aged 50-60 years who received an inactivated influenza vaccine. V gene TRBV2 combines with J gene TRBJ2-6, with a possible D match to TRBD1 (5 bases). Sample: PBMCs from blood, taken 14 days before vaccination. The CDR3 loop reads CASAGPGANVLTF. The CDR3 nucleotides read TGTGCCAGTGCAGGGCCTGGGGCCAACGTCCTGACTTTC.